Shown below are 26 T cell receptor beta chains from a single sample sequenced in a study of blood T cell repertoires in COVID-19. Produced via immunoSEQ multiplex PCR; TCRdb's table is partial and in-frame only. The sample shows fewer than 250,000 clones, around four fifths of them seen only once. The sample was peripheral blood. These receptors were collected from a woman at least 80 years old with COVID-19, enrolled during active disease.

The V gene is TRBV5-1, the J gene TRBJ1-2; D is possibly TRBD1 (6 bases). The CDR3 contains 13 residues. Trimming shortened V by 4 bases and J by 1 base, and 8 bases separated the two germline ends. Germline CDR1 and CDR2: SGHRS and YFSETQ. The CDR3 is CASSGQLNYGYTF. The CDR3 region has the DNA TGCGCCAGCAGCGGACAGCTTAACTATGGCTACACCTTC.

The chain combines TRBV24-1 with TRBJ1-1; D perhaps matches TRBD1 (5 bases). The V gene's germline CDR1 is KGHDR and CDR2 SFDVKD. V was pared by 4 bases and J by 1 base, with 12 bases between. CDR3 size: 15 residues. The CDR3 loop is CATSEAAGPNTEAFF. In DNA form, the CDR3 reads TGTGCCACCAGTGAAGCCGCGGGGCCGAACACTGAAGCTTTCTTT.

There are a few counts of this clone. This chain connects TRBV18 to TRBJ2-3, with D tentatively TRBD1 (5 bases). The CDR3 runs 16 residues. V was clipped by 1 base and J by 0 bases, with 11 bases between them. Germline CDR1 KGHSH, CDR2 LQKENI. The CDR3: CASSPQGSASTDTQYF. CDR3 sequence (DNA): TGTGCCAGCTCACCACAGGGGTCGGCGAGCACAGATACGCAGTATTTT.

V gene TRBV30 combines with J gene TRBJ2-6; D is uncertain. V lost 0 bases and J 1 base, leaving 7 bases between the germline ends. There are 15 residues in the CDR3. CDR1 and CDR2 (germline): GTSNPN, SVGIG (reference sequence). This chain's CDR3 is CAWSVRTSGANVLTF. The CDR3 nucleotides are TGTGCCTGGAGTGTACGCACATCTGGGGCCAACGTCCTGACTTTC.

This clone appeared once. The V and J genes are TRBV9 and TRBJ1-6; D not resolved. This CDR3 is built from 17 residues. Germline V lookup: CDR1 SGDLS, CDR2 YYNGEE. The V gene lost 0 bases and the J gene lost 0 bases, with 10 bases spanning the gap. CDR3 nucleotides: TGTGCCAGCAGCGTAGACGTGGAGAGCTCCTATAATTCACCCCTCCACTTT. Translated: CASSVDVESSYNSPLHF.

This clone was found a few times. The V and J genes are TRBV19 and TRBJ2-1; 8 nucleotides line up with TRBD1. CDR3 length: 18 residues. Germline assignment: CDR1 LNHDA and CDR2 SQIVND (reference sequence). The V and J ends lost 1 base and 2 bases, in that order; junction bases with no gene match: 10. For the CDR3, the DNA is TGTGCCAGTAGTATAGCCGCGACAGGGGTAGGGCCCTACAATGAGCAGTTCTTC. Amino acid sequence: CASSIAATGVGPYNEQFF.

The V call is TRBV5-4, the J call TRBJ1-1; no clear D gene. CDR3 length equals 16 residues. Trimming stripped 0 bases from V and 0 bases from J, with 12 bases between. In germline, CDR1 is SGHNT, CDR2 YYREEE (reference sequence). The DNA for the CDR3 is TGTGCCAGCAGCTTGGGGCTGACATCCATGAACACTGAAGCTTTCTTT. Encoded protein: CASSLGLTSMNTEAFF.

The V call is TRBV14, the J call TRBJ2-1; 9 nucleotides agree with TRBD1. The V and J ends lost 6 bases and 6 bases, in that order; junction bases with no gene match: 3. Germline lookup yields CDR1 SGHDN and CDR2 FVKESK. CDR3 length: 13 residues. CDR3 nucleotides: TGTGCCAGCAGAACGGACAGGGGCAATGAGCAGTTCTTC. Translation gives CASRTDRGNEQFF.

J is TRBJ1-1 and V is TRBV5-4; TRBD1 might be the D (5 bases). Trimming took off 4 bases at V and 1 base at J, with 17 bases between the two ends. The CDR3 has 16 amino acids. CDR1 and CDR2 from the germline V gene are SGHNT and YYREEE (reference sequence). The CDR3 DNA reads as TGTGCCAGCAGCGCTGGCGGGGCAGAACGGAACACTGAAGCTTTCTTT. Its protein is CASSAGGAERNTEAFF.

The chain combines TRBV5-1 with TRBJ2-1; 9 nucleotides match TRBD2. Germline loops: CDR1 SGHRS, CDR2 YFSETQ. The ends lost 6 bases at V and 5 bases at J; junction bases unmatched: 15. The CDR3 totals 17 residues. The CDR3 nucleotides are TGCGCCAGCACCGAGACCCCTTTAGCGGGGGTAAACAATGAGCAGTTCTTC. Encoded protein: CASTETPLAGVNNEQFF.

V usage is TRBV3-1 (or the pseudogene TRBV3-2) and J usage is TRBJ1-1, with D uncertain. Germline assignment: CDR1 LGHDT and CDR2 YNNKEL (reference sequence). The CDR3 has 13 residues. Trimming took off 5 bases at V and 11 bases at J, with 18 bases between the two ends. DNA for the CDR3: TGTGCCAGCAGCTCCACGTCGGGTTCCAAGGCTTTCTTT. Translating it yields CASSSTSGSKAFF.

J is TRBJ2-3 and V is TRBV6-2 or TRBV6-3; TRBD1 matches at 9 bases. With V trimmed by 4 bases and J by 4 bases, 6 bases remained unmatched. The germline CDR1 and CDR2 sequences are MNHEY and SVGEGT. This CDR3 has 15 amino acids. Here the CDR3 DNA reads TGTGCCAGCAGTTCGGACAGGGGTTGGGCAGATACGCAGTATTTT. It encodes CASSSDRGWADTQYF.

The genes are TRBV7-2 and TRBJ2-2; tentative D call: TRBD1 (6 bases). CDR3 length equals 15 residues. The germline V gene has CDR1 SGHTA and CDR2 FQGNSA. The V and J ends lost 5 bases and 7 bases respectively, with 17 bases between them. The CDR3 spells CASSPLGRGVGELFF. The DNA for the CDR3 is TGTGCCAGCAGCCCATTGGGCAGGGGAGTCGGGGAGCTGTTTTTT.

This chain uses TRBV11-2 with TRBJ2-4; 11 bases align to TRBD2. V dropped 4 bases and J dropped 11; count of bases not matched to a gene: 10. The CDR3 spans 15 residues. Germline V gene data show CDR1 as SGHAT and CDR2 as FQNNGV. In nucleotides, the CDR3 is TGTGCCAGCAGCTCCGTCATGGCTAGCGGGGGGCTTCAGTACTTC. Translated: CASSSVMASGGLQYF.

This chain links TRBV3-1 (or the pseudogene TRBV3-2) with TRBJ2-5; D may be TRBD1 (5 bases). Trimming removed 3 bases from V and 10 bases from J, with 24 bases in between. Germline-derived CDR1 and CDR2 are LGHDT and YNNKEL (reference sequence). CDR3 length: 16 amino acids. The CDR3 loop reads CASSHLPKGREGDQYF. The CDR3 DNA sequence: TGTGCCAGCAGCCACCTCCCCAAGGGCAGGGAAGGTGACCAGTACTTC.

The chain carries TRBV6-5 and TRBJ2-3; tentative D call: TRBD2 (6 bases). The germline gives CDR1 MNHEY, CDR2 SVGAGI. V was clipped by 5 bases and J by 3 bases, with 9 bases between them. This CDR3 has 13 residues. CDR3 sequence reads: CASSRTTTDTQYF. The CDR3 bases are TGTGCCAGCAGTCGGACTACAACAGATACGCAGTATTTT.

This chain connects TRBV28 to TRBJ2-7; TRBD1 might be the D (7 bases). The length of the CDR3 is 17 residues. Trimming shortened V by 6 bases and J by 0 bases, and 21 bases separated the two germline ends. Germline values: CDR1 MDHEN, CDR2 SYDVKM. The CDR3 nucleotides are TGTGCCAGCAGGCCCATCCAGACGGGGGACAGCTCCTACGAGCAGTACGTC. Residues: CASRPIQTGDSSYEQYV.

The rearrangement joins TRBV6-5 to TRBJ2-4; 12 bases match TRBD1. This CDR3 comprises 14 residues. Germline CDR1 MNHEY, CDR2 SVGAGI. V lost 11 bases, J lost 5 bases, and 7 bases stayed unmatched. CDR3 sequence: CASTGTGGENIQYF. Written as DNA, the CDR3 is TGTGCCTCAACCGGGACAGGGGGCGAAAACATTCAGTACTTC.

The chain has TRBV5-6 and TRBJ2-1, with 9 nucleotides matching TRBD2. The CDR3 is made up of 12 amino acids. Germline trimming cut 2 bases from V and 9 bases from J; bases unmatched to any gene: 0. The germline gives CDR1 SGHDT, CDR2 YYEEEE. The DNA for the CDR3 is TGTGCCAGCAGCTTACTAGCGGGTGAGCAGTTCTTC. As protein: CASSLLAGEQFF.

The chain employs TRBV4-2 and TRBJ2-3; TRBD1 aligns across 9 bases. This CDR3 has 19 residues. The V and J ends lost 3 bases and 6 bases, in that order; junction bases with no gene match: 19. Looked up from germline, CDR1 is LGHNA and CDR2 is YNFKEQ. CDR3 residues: CASSHATGAGQGIRDTQYF. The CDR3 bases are TGTGCCAGCAGCCATGCAACCGGGGCGGGACAGGGAATTCGTGATACGCAGTATTTT.

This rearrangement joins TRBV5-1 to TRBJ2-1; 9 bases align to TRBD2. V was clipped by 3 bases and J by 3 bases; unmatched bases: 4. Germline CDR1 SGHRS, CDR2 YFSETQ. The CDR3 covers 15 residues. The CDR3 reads CASSSRGGDYNEQFF. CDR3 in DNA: TGCGCCAGCAGCTCCCGCGGGGGGGACTACAATGAGCAGTTCTTC.

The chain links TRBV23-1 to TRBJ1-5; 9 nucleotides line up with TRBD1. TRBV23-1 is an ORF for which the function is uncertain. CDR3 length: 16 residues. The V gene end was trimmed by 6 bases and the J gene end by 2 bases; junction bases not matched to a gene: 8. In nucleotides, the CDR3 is TGCGCCAGCAGAGTTACAGGGGGCCTTGGCAATCAGCCCCAGCATTTT. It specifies CASRVTGGLGNQPQHF.

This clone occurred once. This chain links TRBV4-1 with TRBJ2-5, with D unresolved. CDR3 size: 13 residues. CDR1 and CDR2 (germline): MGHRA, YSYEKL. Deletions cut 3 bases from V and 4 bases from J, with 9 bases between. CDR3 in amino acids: CASSHPGGETQYF. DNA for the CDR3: TGCGCCAGCAGCCACCCGGGTGGAGAGACCCAGTACTTC.

The chain's CDR3 is CAISGAREALMSQFF. The CDR3 DNA reads as TGTGCCATCAGTGGGGCCCGGGAGGCCTTAATGTCGCAGTTCTTC. V gene TRBV10-3 combines with J gene TRBJ2-1, with 7 bases matching TRBD2. From germline, CDR1 is ENHRY and CDR2 SYGVKD. The CDR3 contains 15 residues. J lost 12 bases, V lost 4 bases, and 15 bases had no gene match.

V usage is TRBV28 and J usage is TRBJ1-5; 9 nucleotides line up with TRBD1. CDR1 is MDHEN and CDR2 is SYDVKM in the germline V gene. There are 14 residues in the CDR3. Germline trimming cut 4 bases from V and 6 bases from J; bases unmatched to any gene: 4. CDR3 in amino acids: CASSSRTGAQPQHF. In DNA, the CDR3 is TGTGCCAGCAGTTCCCGGACAGGGGCTCAGCCCCAGCATTTT. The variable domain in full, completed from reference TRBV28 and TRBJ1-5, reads DVKVTQSSRYLVKRTGEKVFLECVQDMDHENMFWYRQDPGLGLRLIYFSYDVKMKEKGDIPEGYSVSREKKERFSLILESASTNQTSMYLCASSSRTGAQPQHFGDGTRLSIL.

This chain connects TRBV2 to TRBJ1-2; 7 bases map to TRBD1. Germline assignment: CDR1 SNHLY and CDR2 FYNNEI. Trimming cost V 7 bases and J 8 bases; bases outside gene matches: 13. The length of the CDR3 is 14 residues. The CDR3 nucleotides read TGTGCCAGCAAAGTCACAGGGGCATTTGAGGGCTACACCTTC. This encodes CASKVTGAFEGYTF.